Listed here are 19 T cell receptor beta chains from one sample, sequenced in a study of blood T cells in healthy people across ages (dated by TCRdb to about 2015). Library creation used 5' RACE. The sample was run on an Illumina HiSeq 2500. A second PCR of roughly 7 to 11 cycles was performed with a sample-barcoded 5' primer and a J-beta primer mix. The public reads were run again by TCRdb, first through fastp at Q25 and then through MiXCR, and only productive beta chains were kept. Rows are combined by CDR3 protein, so each entry shows the most common genes and DNA. The sample table records roughly 1,700,000 distinct CDR3 sequences; over 25% of these occur just once. The ten largest clones represent approximately 7.7% of the sample. The sequenced material came from blood. These receptors came from a woman aged 25 to 39 in good health.

This clonotype was counted between two and nine times. V gene TRBV11-1 combines with J gene TRBJ2-1; possibly TRBD1 or TRBD2 for D (6 bases each). V lost 1 base, J lost 5 bases, and 15 bases lay in between. Germline CDR1 SGHAT, CDR2 FQDESV (reference sequence). This CDR3 has 16 amino acids. The CDR3 nucleotides read TGTGCCAGCAGCTTAGTGGGGGGCGAGCGGGACAATGAGCAGTTCTTC. It yields the protein CASSLVGGERDNEQFF.

This chain links TRBV9 with TRBJ1-1, with 7 bases identical to TRBD1. The CDR3 spans 16 residues. V lost 6 bases and J lost 0; bases outside the gene matches: 11. Germline CDR1 is SGDLS and CDR2 is YYNGEE. The DNA of the CDR3 is TGTGCCAGCACCCCCAGGGGGGCTGGCATGAACACTGAAGCTTTCTTT. Translating gives CASTPRGAGMNTEAFF. Using reference TRBV9 and TRBJ1-1 for the parts outside the CDR3, the full variable domain is DSGVTQTPKHLITATGQRVTLRCSPRSGDLSVYWYQQSLDQGLQFLIQYYNGEERAKGNILERFSAQQFPDLHSELNLSSLELGDSALYFCASTPRGAGMNTEAFFGQGTRLTVV.

This clonotype has a count of ten or more. The V call is TRBV28, the J call TRBJ2-7; D is possibly TRBD1 (5 bases). Trimming shortened V by 10 bases and J by 3 bases, and 16 bases separated the two germline ends. The CDR3 has 13 amino acids. In germline, CDR1 is MDHEN, CDR2 SYDVKM. CDR3 coding DNA: TGTGCCACCCGGACACAGGATCGCTACGAGCAGTACTTC. Amino acid sequence: CATRTQDRYEQYF. Variable domain in full (rest from reference TRBV28 and TRBJ2-7): DVKVTQSSRYLVKRTGEKVFLECVQDMDHENMFWYRQDPGLGLRLIYFSYDVKMKEKGDIPEGYSVSREKKERFSLILESASTNQTSMYLCATRTQDRYEQYFGPGTRLTVT.

The chain joins TRBV7-9 to TRBJ1-2, with D perhaps TRBD1 (5 bases). Germline CDR1 reads SEHNR; CDR2 reads FQNEAQ (reference sequence). The CDR3 has 15 residues. V was shortened by 3 bases and J by 0 bases, with 11 bases between the two germline ends. This chain's CDR3 is CASSLYQGPNYGYTF. CDR3 nucleotide sequence: TGTGCCAGCAGCTTGTATCAGGGCCCTAACTATGGCTACACCTTC.

This chain links TRBV20-1 with TRBJ2-5; 9 nucleotides agree with TRBD2. The CDR3 length is 13 residues. V lost 1 base, J lost 8 bases, and 5 bases stayed unmatched. Looked up from germline, CDR1 is DFQATT and CDR2 is SNEGSKA (reference sequence). CDR3: CSARVGTSSTQYF. The CDR3, as DNA: TGCAGTGCTAGAGTAGGGACTAGCAGCACCCAGTACTTC.

Concerning this clonotype itself: Just one base apart from a much larger clone, this may be a read error. The chain links TRBV20-1 to TRBJ2-5; 12 bases map to TRBD2. The CDR3 runs 14 residues. Germline lookup yields CDR1 DFQATT and CDR2 SNEGSKA (reference sequence). Trimming removed 2 bases from V and 11 bases from J; junction bases left unmatched: 9. The CDR3 protein is CSARSSGRADEQYF. The CDR3 coding sequence is TGCAGTGCTAGATCTAGCGGGAGGGCCGATGAGCAGTACTTC.

The table lists this clonotype with a count of one. The rearrangement uses TRBV5-5 and TRBJ2-1; no definite D call. This CDR3 contains 15 residues. The V end lost 4 bases, the J end lost 1 base, and 12 bases lay between the germline ends. Germline values: CDR1 SGHKS, CDR2 YYEKEE (reference sequence). The CDR3 loop is CASSRPSKSYNEQFF. The CDR3 DNA follows: TGTGCCAGCAGCCGACCTAGTAAGTCCTACAATGAGCAGTTCTTC.

At least ten counts were recorded for this clonotype. This rearrangement joins TRBV12-3 or TRBV12-4 to TRBJ2-5, with TRBD2 identical over 8 bases. The trim removed 6 bases at V and 5 bases at J, leaving 8 bases unmatched. The CDR3 length is 14 residues. Written as DNA, the CDR3 is TGTGCCAGCAGCCAAAGCGGGAGCAGTGAGACCCAGTACTTC. Its protein product is CASSQSGSSETQYF.

This clonotype was observed at least ten times. The chain employs TRBV5-1 and TRBJ2-5, with D tentatively TRBD1 (6 bases). The CDR3 consists of 15 residues. Trimming took off 0 bases at V and 5 bases at J, with 14 bases between the two ends. Germline V lookup: CDR1 SGHRS, CDR2 YFSETQ. The CDR3 spells CASSLAAGALETQYF. CDR3 in DNA: TGCGCCAGCAGCTTGGCCGCAGGGGCCCTCGAGACCCAGTACTTC.

The chain couples TRBV6-2 or TRBV6-3 to TRBJ2-4; D call uncertain. Judging by the DNA end, TRBJ2-7 fits better; the J call may be wrong. Germline V gene data show CDR1 as MNHEY and CDR2 as SVGEGT. The CDR3 runs 12 residues. In DNA form, the CDR3 reads TGTGCCAGCAAGGCAGACTCCTACGAGCAGTACTTC. This encodes CASKADSYEQYF.

The chain is built from TRBV12-3 or TRBV12-4 and TRBJ2-1; 8 bases are a match to TRBD2. J gave up 5 bases and V 5 bases, and 8 bases lay outside the gene matches. The CDR3 has 15 residues. CDR3 DNA: TGTGCCAGCAGTCCCAGTAGCGGGAAGCACAATGAGCAGTTCTTC. Protein: CASSPSSGKHNEQFF.

This chain connects TRBV7-6 to TRBJ2-2; no clear D. The length of the CDR3 is 15 residues. Germline V gene data show CDR1 as SGHVS and CDR2 as FNYEAQ. V lost 5 bases, J lost 4 bases, and 14 bases lay in between. The CDR3 protein is CASSTRVGITGELFF. DNA of the CDR3: TGTGCCAGCAGCACGAGAGTAGGGATCACCGGGGAGCTGTTTTTT.

This clonotype was seen a handful of times. The genes are TRBV30 and TRBJ2-7; D call uncertain. Looked up from germline, CDR1 is GTSNPN and CDR2 is SVGIG (reference sequence). Trimming took off 2 bases at V and 2 bases at J, with 7 bases between the two ends. The CDR3 runs 12 residues. CDR3 sequence reads: CAWSPGAYEQYF. CDR3 in DNA: TGTGCCTGGAGTCCCGGAGCCTACGAGCAGTACTTC. Supplemented by reference TRBV30 and TRBJ2-7, the full variable domain reads SQTIHQWPATLVQPVGSPLSLECTVEGTSNPNLYWYRQAAGRGLQLLFYSVGIGQISSEVPQNLSASRPQDRQFILSSKKLLLSDSGFYLCAWSPGAYEQYFGPGTRLTVT.

This clonotype has just a few counts. The CDR3 DNA follows: TGTGCCTCCTCGGGACAGGACTACAATGGCAATCAGCCCCAGCATTTT. Residues: CASSGQDYNGNQPQHF. This chain links TRBV10-3 with TRBJ1-5, with 8 bases fitting TRBD1. The junction had 14 bases not matched to a gene; V was cut back by 11 bases and J by 2 bases. CDR1 is ENHRY and CDR2 is SYGVKD in the germline V gene. The CDR3 covers 16 residues.

The table lists this clonotype with many counts. This chain uses TRBV7-2 with TRBJ2-1; 9 bases fit TRBD2. Losses at the gene ends were 5 bases for V and 7 bases for J; bases not matched to a gene: 6. The CDR3 spans 14 residues. CDR1 is SGHTA, CDR2 FQGNSA, per germline. The DNA for the CDR3 is TGTGCCAGCAGCGCTGGCGGGGGGGCTAATGAGCAGTTCTTC. The encoded protein is CASSAGGGANEQFF.

The chain combines TRBV29-1 with TRBJ2-7, with 7 bases identical to TRBD1. The CDR3 loop spans 14 amino acids. From germline, CDR1 is SQVTM and CDR2 ANQGSEA. The junction had 9 bases not matched to a gene; V was cut back by 6 bases and J by 1 base. The CDR3 spells CSVRQGQDSYEQYF. CDR3 DNA sequence: TGCAGCGTCCGACAGGGACAAGATTCCTACGAGCAGTACTTC.

This clonotype came up a few times. The genes are TRBV29-1 and TRBJ2-1, with D tentatively TRBD2 (6 bases). Trimming took off 4 bases at V and 0 bases at J, with 10 bases between the two ends. The length of the CDR3 is 14 residues. Germline assignment: CDR1 SQVTM and CDR2 ANQGSEA. The CDR3 loop is CSVGAGPSYNEQFF. As DNA, the CDR3 is TGCAGCGTTGGAGCGGGCCCCTCCTACAATGAGCAGTTCTTC.

The V gene is TRBV11-2, the J gene TRBJ1-6; a possible D gene is TRBD1 (5 bases). This CDR3 has 16 residues. Germline V gene data show CDR1 as SGHAT and CDR2 as FQNNGV. V was cut by 3 bases and J by 15 bases, with 24 bases left in between. Here the CDR3 reads CASSLRGGRENSLLHF. Here the CDR3 DNA reads TGTGCCAGCAGCTTGAGGGGCGGTAGGGAGAACAGTCTCCTCCACTTT.

This clonotype is a singleton in its sample. This chain joins TRBV19 and TRBJ2-5, with D perhaps TRBD2 (5 bases). Germline CDR1 reads LNHDA; CDR2 reads SQIVND (reference sequence). The V and J ends lost 3 bases and 1 base respectively, with 9 bases between them. CDR3 length: 14 residues. The CDR3 spells CASSMPGVQETQYF. Here the CDR3 DNA reads TGTGCCAGTAGTATGCCCGGGGTCCAAGAGACCCAGTACTTC.